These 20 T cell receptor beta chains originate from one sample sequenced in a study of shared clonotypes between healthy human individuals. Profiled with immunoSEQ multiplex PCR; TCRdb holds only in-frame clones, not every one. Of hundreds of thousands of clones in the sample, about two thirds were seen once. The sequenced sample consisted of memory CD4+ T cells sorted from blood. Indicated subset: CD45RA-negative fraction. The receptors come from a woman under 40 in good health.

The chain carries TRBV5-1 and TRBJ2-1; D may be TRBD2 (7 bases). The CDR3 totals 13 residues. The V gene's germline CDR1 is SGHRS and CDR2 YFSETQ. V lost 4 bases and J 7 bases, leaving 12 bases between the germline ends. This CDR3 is CASSRGRENEQFF. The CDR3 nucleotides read TGCGCCAGCAGCCGGGGGCGGGAGAATGAGCAGTTCTTC.

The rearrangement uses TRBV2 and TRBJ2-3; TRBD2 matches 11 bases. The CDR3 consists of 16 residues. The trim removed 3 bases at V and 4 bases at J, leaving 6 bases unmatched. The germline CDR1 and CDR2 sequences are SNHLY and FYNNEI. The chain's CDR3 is CASSDGLAGGPDTQYF. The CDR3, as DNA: TGTGCCAGCAGTGACGGGCTAGCGGGAGGCCCAGATACGCAGTATTTT.

CDR3 residues: CASSSAYLEQYF. The CDR3 DNA is TGTGCCAGCAGTTCGGCCTATCTCGAGCAGTACTTC. The genes are TRBV28 and TRBJ2-7; D is unclear. V was clipped by 4 bases and J by 6 bases, with 10 bases between them. The CDR3 runs 12 residues. Germline V CDR1 and CDR2: MDHEN, SYDVKM.

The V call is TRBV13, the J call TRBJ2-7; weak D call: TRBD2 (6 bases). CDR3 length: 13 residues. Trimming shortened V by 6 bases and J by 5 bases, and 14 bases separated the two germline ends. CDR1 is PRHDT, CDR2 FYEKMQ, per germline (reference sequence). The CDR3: CASSTSSKHEQYF. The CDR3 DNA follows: TGTGCCAGCAGTACTAGCTCGAAGCACGAGCAGTACTTC.

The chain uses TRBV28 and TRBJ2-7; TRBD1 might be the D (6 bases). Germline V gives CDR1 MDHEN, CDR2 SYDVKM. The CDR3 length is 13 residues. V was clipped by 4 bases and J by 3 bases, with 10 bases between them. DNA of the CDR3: TGTGCCAGCAGTTCAGGGGCGAACTACGAGCAGTACTTC. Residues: CASSSGANYEQYF.

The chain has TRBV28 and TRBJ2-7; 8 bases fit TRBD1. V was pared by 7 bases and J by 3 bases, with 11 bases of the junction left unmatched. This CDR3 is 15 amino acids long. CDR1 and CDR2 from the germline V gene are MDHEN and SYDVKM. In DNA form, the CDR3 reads TGTGCCAGCATCGATCGTAGGACAGGGCACTACGAGCAGTACTTC. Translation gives CASIDRRTGHYEQYF.

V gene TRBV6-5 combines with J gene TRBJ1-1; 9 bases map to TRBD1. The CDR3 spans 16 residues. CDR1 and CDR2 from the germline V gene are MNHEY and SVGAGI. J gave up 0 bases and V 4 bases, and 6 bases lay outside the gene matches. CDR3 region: CASSFGTGPMNTEAFF. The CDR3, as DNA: TGTGCCAGCAGTTTTGGGACAGGGCCTATGAACACTGAAGCTTTCTTT.

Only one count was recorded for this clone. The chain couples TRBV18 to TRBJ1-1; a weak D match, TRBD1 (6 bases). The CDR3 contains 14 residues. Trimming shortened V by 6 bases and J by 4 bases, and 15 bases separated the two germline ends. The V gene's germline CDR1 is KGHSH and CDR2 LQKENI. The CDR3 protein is CASSPTGSGTEAFF. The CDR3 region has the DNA TGTGCCAGCTCCCCTACAGGGTCTGGCACTGAAGCTTTCTTT.

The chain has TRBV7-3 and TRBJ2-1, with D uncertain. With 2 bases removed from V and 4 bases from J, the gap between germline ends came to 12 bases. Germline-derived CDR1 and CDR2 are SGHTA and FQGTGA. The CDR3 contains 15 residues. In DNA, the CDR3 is TGTGCCAGCAGCTTACTGGGCGGCCCTTACAATGAGCAGTTCTTC. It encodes CASSLLGGPYNEQFF.

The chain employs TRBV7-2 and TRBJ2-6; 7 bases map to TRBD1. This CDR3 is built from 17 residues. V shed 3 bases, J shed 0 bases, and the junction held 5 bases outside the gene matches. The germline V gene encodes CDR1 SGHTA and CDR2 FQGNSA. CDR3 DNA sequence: TGTGCCAGCAGCTTGACAGGGTACTACTCTGGGGCCAACGTCCTGACTTTC. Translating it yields CASSLTGYYSGANVLTF.

The CDR3 coding sequence is TGTGCCAGCAGCGTAGCTGGGACAGGGCAAAATGAGCAGTTCTTC. Its translation is CASSVAGTGQNEQFF. J is TRBJ2-1 and V is TRBV9, with TRBD1 matching over 9 bases. Unmatched junction bases numbered 5, after V lost 0 bases and J lost 7 bases. This CDR3 has 15 amino acids. Per germline, CDR1 SGDLS and CDR2 YYNGEE.

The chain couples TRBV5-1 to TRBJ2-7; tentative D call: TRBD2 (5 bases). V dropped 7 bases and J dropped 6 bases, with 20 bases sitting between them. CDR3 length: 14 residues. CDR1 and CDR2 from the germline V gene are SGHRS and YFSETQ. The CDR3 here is CASPVDWTSPEQYF. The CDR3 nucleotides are TGCGCCAGCCCCGTGGACTGGACGTCCCCCGAGCAGTACTTC.

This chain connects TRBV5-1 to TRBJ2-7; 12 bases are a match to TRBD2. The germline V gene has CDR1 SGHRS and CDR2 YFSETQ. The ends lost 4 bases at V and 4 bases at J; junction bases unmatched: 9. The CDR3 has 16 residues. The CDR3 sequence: CASSITSGRLPYEQYF. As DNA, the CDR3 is TGCGCCAGCAGCATAACTAGCGGGAGGCTGCCGTACGAGCAGTACTTC. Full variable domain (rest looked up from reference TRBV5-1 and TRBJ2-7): KAGVTQTPRYLIKTRGQQVTLSCSPISGHRSVSWYQQTPGQGLQFLFEYFSETQRNKGNFPGRFSGRQFSNSRSEMNVSTLELGDSALYLCASSITSGRLPYEQYFGPGTRLTVT.

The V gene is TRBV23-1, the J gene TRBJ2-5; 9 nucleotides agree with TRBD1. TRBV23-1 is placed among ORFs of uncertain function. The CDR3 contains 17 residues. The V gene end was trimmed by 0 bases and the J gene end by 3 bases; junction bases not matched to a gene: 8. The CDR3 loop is CASSQSEGTGPKETQYF. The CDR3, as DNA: TGCGCCAGCAGTCAATCCGAGGGGACAGGGCCAAAAGAGACCCAGTACTTC.

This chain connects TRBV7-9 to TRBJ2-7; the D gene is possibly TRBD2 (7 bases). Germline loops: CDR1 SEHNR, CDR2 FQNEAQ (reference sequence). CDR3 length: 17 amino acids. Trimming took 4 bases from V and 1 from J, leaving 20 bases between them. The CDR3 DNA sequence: TGTGCCAGCAGCTCGGGGGGCCGAAGGGGCTTTTCCTACGAGCAGTACTTC. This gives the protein CASSSGGRRGFSYEQYF.

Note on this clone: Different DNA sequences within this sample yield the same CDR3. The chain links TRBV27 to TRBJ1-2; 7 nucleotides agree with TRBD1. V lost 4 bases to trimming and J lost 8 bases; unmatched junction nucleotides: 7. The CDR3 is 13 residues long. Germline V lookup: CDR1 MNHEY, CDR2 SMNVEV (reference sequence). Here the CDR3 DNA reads TGTGCCAGCAGTTCCCCGACAGGGCGCGGCTACACCTTC. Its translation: CASSSPTGRGYTF.

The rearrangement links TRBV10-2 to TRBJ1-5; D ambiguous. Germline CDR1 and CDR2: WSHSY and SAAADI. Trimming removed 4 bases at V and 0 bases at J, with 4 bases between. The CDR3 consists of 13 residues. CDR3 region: CASSVLSNQPQHF. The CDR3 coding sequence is TGCGCCAGCAGTGTACTTAGCAATCAGCCCCAGCATTTT.

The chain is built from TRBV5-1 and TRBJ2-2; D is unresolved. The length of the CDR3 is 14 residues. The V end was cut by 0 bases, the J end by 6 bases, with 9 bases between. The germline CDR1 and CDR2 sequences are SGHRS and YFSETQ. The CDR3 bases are TGCGCCAGCAGCTTGGTCCTCTCAGCCGGGGAGCTGTTTTTT. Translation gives CASSLVLSAGELFF. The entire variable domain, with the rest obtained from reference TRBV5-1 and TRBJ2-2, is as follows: KAGVTQTPRYLIKTRGQQVTLSCSPISGHRSVSWYQQTPGQGLQFLFEYFSETQRNKGNFPGRFSGRQFSNSRSEMNVSTLELGDSALYLCASSLVLSAGELFFGEGSRLTVL.

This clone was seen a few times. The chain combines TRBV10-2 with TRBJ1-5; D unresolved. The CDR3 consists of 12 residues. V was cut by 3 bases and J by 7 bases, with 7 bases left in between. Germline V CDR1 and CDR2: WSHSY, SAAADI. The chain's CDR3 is CASSDGGQPQHF. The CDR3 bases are TGCGCCAGCAGTGATGGTGGGCAGCCCCAGCATTTT.

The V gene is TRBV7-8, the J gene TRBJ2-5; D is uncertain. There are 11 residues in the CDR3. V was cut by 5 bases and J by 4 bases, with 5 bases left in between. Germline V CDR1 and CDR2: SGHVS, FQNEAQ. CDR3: CASSKGETQYF. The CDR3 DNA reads TGTGCCAGCAGCAAAGGAGAGACCCAGTACTTC.